This note documents a single T cell receptor (beta chain) sequence. The CDR3 totals 14 residues. The germline V and J ends were trimmed by 2 bases and 0 bases, with 5 bases remaining between them. The germline V gene encodes CDR1 KGHSH and CDR2 LQKENI. These data belong to a study of blood T cell repertoires in COVID-19. In the study overall: Sites in the United States, Italy and Spain provided acute and convalescent COVID-19 samples. In each case, the material was cDNA or gDNA derived from T cells, B-cell-depleted T cells, or PBMCs.

In the authors' workflow: Amplification from reference gene primers served as the basis for estimated nucleated cell counts. The data were produced by immunoSEQ multiplex PCR, yet TCRdb's version contains in-frame clones alone and is incomplete. V, J and clone size are taken as reported in that table, and D and trimming were inferred from the DNA itself. The sample records around 140,000 clones, about four fifths being singletons. Sequenced: peripheral blood. The V call is TRBV18, the J call TRBJ1-5; D gene ambiguous. This clonotype was obtained from a man between 65 and 85 years old who had recovered from COVID-19. The CDR3, as DNA: TGTGCCAGCTCACCAGGCAGTAGCAATCAGCCCCAGCATTTT. Encoded protein: CASSPGSSNQPQHF.